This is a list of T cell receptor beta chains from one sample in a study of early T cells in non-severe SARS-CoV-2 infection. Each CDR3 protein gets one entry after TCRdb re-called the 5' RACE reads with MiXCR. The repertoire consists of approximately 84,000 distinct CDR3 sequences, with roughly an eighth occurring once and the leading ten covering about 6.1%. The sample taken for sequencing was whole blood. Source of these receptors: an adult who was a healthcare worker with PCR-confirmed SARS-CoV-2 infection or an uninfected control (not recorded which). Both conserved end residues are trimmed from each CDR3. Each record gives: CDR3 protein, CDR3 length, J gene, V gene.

CDR3: ASTDRGPYYGYT; length: 12; J: TRBJ1-2; V: TRBV6-2/TRBV6-3
CDR3: ASSLIGRTNTEAF; length: 13; J: TRBJ1-1; V: TRBV7-8
CDR3: ASSRGDGNSGANVLT; length: 15; J: TRBJ2-6; V: TRBV6-6
CDR3: ASSLGVSGYEQY; length: 12; J: TRBJ2-7; V: TRBV5-1
CDR3: ASSLTQGFTGELF; length: 13; J: TRBJ2-2; V: TRBV7-9
CDR3: ASINNRGHVVTDEQF; length: 15; J: TRBJ2-1; V: TRBV2
CDR3: SVVLQRADTQY; length: 11; J: TRBJ2-3; V: TRBV29-1
CDR3: ASSQGDGYT; length: 9; J: TRBJ1-2; V: TRBV3-1
CDR3: ASLSNRGLTDTQY; length: 13; J: TRBJ2-3; V: TRBV6-6
CDR3: ASSLGLAGMNTEAF; length: 14; J: TRBJ1-1; V: TRBV5-1
CDR3: ASSRTSNTYNEQF; length: 13; J: TRBJ2-1; V: TRBV6-5
CDR3: ASRTGTDYGYT; length: 11; J: TRBJ1-2; V: TRBV28
CDR3: SVANKYEQY; length: 9; J: TRBJ2-7; V: TRBV29-1
CDR3: ASSEYGSANSPLH; length: 13; J: TRBJ1-6; V: TRBV25-1
CDR3: ASSQDHFGTEAF; length: 12; J: TRBJ1-1; V: TRBV4-1
CDR3: ATSDATSGRWAEQF; length: 14; J: TRBJ2-1; V: TRBV24-1
CDR3: ASSLMGTGELF; length: 11; J: TRBJ2-2; V: TRBV7-3
CDR3: ASSSPTPDRGYGYT; length: 14; J: TRBJ1-2; V: TRBV5-1
CDR3: ASYLGTGNTEAF; length: 12; J: TRBJ1-1; V: TRBV27
CDR3: ASSPGVTGELF; length: 11; J: TRBJ2-2; V: TRBV19
CDR3: ASSHSGGRTDTQY; length: 13; J: TRBJ2-3; V: TRBV7-9
CDR3: ASSLGTGGNTGELF; length: 14; J: TRBJ2-2; V: TRBV5-4
CDR3: ATSPGNTEAF; length: 10; J: TRBJ1-1; V: TRBV24-1
CDR3: SVAPQQGAMNTEAF; length: 14; J: TRBJ1-1; V: TRBV29-1
CDR3: ASSQVADSRNIGEQY; length: 15; J: TRBJ2-7; V: TRBV3-1
CDR3: ASSRKGVGDTQY; length: 12; J: TRBJ2-3; V: TRBV5-1
CDR3: ASSRGREPSDTQY; length: 13; J: TRBJ2-3; V: TRBV5-1
CDR3: ASSPTGGTDTQY; length: 12; J: TRBJ2-3; V: TRBV18
CDR3: SVSRGPNEKLF; length: 11; J: TRBJ1-4; V: TRBV29-1
CDR3: ASRRLAGGSTDTQY; length: 14; J: TRBJ2-3; V: TRBV11-2
CDR3: ASSLRQSYQETQY; length: 13; J: TRBJ2-5; V: TRBV5-8
CDR3: ASSVGALGQPQH; length: 12; J: TRBJ1-5; V: TRBV9
CDR3: ASSWDNNQPQH; length: 11; J: TRBJ1-5; V: TRBV6-1
CDR3: SVGWGQGASGANVLT; length: 15; J: TRBJ2-6; V: TRBV29-1
CDR3: ASSPNPGTGELF; length: 12; J: TRBJ2-2; V: TRBV3-1
CDR3: ATAPSAANQPQH; length: 12; J: TRBJ1-5; V: TRBV2
CDR3: ASSEDNYNEKLF; length: 12; J: TRBJ1-4; V: TRBV2
CDR3: ASSEAMTLGYT; length: 11; J: TRBJ1-2; V: TRBV18
CDR3: ASSVGPGNTIY; length: 11; J: TRBJ1-3; V: TRBV6-1
CDR3: ASSQAGATNYGYT; length: 13; J: TRBJ1-2; V: TRBV4-1
CDR3: ASRFDNQETQY; length: 11; J: TRBJ2-5; V: TRBV12-3/TRBV12-4
CDR3: ASRPTGRQGTEQF; length: 13; J: TRBJ2-1; V: TRBV28